These 17 T cell receptor beta chains originate from one sample sequenced in a study of shared clonotypes between healthy human individuals. Profiled with immunoSEQ multiplex PCR; TCRdb holds only in-frame clones, not every one. The sample shows about 380,000 clones, approximately 96% of them seen only once. Sequencing used memory CD8+ T cells sorted from blood. Documented subset: CD45RO+ cells pooled with CCR7-negative TemRA cells. The receptors were sampled from a man aged 30 to 39 in good health.

The chain recombines TRBV28 with TRBJ2-7, with TRBD2 identical over 11 bases. V lost 0 bases to trimming and J lost 2 bases; unmatched junction nucleotides: 3. This CDR3 is 16 amino acids long. Per the germline V gene, CDR1 is MDHEN and CDR2 is SYDVKM. Here the CDR3 reads CASSLWPSGRTYEQYF. The CDR3, as DNA: TGTGCCAGCAGTTTATGGCCTAGCGGGAGGACCTACGAGCAGTACTTC.

The chain recombines TRBV30 with TRBJ1-1, with D uncertain. The CDR3 is 15 amino acids. Looked up from germline, CDR1 is GTSNPN and CDR2 is SVGIG (reference sequence). V was trimmed by 2 bases and J by 4 bases, leaving 17 bases between them. CDR3 sequence reads: CAWSPPSRPITEAFF. CDR3 sequence (DNA): TGTGCCTGGAGTCCTCCCTCTCGACCGATCACTGAAGCTTTCTTT.

CDR3 coding DNA: TGCGCCAGCAGTTCTCGCCAACCCGGGACAGGGGGGTACAATGAGCAGTTCTTC. It specifies CASSSRQPGTGGYNEQFF. This sequence joins TRBV5-1 and TRBJ2-1, with 11 nucleotides matching TRBD1. V lost 5 bases, J lost 4 bases, and 14 bases stayed unmatched. Germline values: CDR1 SGHRS, CDR2 YFSETQ. The CDR3 totals 18 residues.

The rearrangement joins TRBV6-1 to TRBJ2-2; unclear D gene. The V end was cut by 0 bases, the J end by 5 bases, with 7 bases between. Germline assignment: CDR1 MNHNS and CDR2 SASEGT. The CDR3 runs to 14 residues. CDR3 residues: CASSEASVTGELFF. The CDR3 nucleotides are TGTGCCAGCAGTGAAGCGAGTGTGACCGGGGAGCTGTTTTTT.

The chain carries TRBV6-1 and TRBJ2-7; no clear D gene. Germline assignment: CDR1 MNHNS and CDR2 SASEGT. CDR3 length equals 12 residues. The germline V and J ends were trimmed by 2 bases and 3 bases, with 5 bases remaining between them. In DNA, the CDR3 is TGTGCCAGCAGTGAACTCTACTACGAGCAGTACTTC. The encoded protein is CASSELYYEQYF.

The chain is built from TRBV5-6 and TRBJ2-3, with a possible D match to TRBD2 (6 bases). CDR1 is SGHDT, CDR2 YYEEEE, per germline. CDR3 length equals 16 residues. Deletions cut 5 bases from V and 0 bases from J, with 16 bases between. The CDR3 spells CASRAGLLPSTDTQYF. CDR3 sequence (DNA): TGTGCCAGCAGAGCCGGACTACTCCCTAGCACAGATACGCAGTATTTT.

The genes are TRBV28 and TRBJ1-3; D gene uncertain. Trimming cost V 7 bases and J 0 bases, with 7 bases left between them. CDR1 MDHEN and CDR2 SYDVKM come from the germline V gene. The CDR3 is 13 residues long. CDR3 loop: CASTRVSGNTIYF. DNA for the CDR3: TGTGCCAGCACTCGGGTCTCTGGAAACACCATATATTTT.

This clone was seen only once. V usage is TRBV9 and J usage is TRBJ2-3; D is undetermined. V was trimmed by 4 bases and J by 9 bases, leaving 12 bases between them. Looked up from germline, CDR1 is SGDLS and CDR2 is YYNGEE. The CDR3 length is 12 residues. CDR3 DNA: TGTGCCAGCAGCCCCTTAGGGCGGACGCAGTATTTT. It specifies CASSPLGRTQYF.

This chain joins TRBV27 and TRBJ2-4; D is perhaps TRBD2 (5 bases). The CDR3 totals 15 residues. CDR1 is MNHEY and CDR2 is SMNVEV in the germline V gene (reference sequence). Trimming took off 3 bases at V and 1 base at J, with 10 bases between the two ends. The CDR3 spells CASSLASPAKNIQYF. CDR3 in DNA: TGTGCCAGCAGTTTGGCTAGCCCCGCCAAAAACATTCAGTACTTC.

The chain joins TRBV10-3 to TRBJ2-7; 7 nucleotides agree with TRBD1. This CDR3 has 12 residues. V lost 6 bases to trimming and J lost 3 bases; unmatched junction nucleotides: 2. Germline V gives CDR1 ENHRY, CDR2 SYGVKD. In nucleotides, the CDR3 is TGTGCCATCAGGAGGGACAGCTACGAGCAGTACTTC. Protein: CAIRRDSYEQYF.

The chain uses TRBV5-6 and TRBJ2-3, with 10 bases aligning to TRBD2. Trimming at V came to 2 bases and at J to 1 base, leaving 7 bases not matched to a gene. CDR1 and CDR2 (germline): SGHDT, YYEEEE. This CDR3 is built from 17 residues. CDR3 DNA: TGTGCCAGCAGCTTTCCAACTAGCGGGACCCGCACAGATACGCAGTATTTT. This codes for CASSFPTSGTRTDTQYF.

The chain employs TRBV4-1 and TRBJ2-1; D not certain. In germline, CDR1 is MGHRA, CDR2 YSYEKL. CDR3 length: 13 residues. Trimming stripped 2 bases from V and 7 bases from J, with 9 bases between. The CDR3 region has the DNA TGCGCCAGCAGCCAAATCCCGACTAATGAGCAGTTCTTC. Protein: CASSQIPTNEQFF.

The V gene is TRBV18, the J gene TRBJ1-5, with 7 bases matching TRBD1. Per germline, CDR1 KGHSH and CDR2 LQKENI. This CDR3 has 16 amino acids. J lost 0 bases, V lost 8 bases, and 10 bases had no gene match. CDR3 nucleotides: TGTGCCAGCCTTGACAGGGAAATGGATAGCAATCAGCCCCAGCATTTT. It is translated as CASLDREMDSNQPQHF.

This sequence joins TRBV10-3 and TRBJ2-7; 13 bases match TRBD2. V lost 5 bases, J lost 0 bases, and 7 bases stayed unmatched. The CDR3 runs to 17 residues. The germline gives CDR1 ENHRY, CDR2 SYGVKD. Written as DNA, the CDR3 is TGTGCCATCAGTCCCGGACTAGCGGGAGCGAGCTCCTACGAGCAGTACTTC. Translated: CAISPGLAGASSYEQYF.

This chain uses TRBV6-5 with TRBJ2-2, with D hard to call. The V and J ends lost 2 bases and 7 bases respectively, with 11 bases between them. The CDR3 has 14 residues. Germline CDR1 reads MNHEY; CDR2 reads SVGAGI. This chain's CDR3 is CASSYRATGGELFF. The CDR3 coding sequence is TGTGCCAGCAGTTACCGCGCTACGGGCGGGGAGCTGTTTTTT.

The J gene is TRBJ1-1, the V gene TRBV7-9; the D is unclear. The germline V gene has CDR1 SEHNR and CDR2 FQNEAQ (reference sequence). The CDR3 runs 14 residues. V was clipped by 5 bases and J by 1 base, with 11 bases between them. CDR3 sequence: CASSKRTENTEAFF. Written as DNA, the CDR3 is TGTGCCAGCAGCAAACGGACTGAGAACACTGAAGCTTTCTTT.

The chain uses TRBV5-1 and TRBJ2-7, with D perhaps assigned TRBD1 or TRBD2 (6 bases each). The CDR3 is 12 residues long. Germline CDR1 reads SGHRS; CDR2 reads YFSETQ. V was cut by 10 bases and J by 5 bases, with 16 bases left in between. CDR3 nucleotides: TGCGCCGAGGTCCGGGGGCCTGACGAGCAGTACTTC. It translates to CAEVRGPDEQYF.